The sequence of this T cell receptor (beta chain) was determined in a study of blood T cell repertoires in COVID-19. The protocol was immunoSEQ multiplex PCR, while the TCRdb copy is restricted to in-frame clones and leaves out a portion. The sample consists of roughly 20,000 clones, 87% of them appearing once. The length of the CDR3 is 14 residues. V lost 3 bases, J lost 2 bases, and 10 bases lay in between. From germline, CDR1 is SGHDN and CDR2 FVKESK. The chain joins TRBV14 to TRBJ1-2; D not certain. This receptor was taken from a human donor in a cohort sampled during active COVID-19. The sequencing input was peripheral blood. The CDR3: CASSQESLNYGYTF. The CDR3 nucleotides are TGTGCCAGCAGCCAGGAGAGCCTAAACTATGGCTACACCTTC.